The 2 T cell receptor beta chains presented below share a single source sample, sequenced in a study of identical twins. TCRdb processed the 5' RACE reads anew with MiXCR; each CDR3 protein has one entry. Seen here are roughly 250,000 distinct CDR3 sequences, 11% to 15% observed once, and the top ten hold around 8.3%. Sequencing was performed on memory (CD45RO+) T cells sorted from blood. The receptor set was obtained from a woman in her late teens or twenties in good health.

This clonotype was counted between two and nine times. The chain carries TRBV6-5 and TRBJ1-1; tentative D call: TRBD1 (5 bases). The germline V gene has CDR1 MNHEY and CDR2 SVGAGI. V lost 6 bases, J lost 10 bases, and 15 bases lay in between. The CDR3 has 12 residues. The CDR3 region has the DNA TGTGCCAGCAGAAACCCGACAGACCTAGCTTTCTTT. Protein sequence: CASRNPTDLAFF.

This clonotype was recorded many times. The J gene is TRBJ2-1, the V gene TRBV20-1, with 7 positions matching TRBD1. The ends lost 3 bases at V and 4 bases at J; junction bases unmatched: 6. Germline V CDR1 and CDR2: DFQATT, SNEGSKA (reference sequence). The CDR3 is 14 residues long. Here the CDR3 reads CSASLGQTYNEQFF. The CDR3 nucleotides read TGCAGTGCTAGTTTGGGACAGACTTACAATGAGCAGTTCTTC.